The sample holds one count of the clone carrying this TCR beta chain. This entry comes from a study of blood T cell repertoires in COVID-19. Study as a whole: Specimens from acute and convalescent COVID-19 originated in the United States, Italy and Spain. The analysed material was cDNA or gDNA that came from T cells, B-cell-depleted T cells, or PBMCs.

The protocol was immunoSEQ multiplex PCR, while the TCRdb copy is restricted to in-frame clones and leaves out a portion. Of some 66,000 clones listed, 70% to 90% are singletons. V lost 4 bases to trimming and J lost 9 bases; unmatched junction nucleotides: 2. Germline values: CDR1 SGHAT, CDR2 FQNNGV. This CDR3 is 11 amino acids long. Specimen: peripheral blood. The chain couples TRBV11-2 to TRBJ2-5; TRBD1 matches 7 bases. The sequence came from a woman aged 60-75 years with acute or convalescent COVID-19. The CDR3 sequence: CASSSGQAQYF. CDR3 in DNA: TGTGCCAGCAGCTCAGGACAGGCCCAGTACTTC.